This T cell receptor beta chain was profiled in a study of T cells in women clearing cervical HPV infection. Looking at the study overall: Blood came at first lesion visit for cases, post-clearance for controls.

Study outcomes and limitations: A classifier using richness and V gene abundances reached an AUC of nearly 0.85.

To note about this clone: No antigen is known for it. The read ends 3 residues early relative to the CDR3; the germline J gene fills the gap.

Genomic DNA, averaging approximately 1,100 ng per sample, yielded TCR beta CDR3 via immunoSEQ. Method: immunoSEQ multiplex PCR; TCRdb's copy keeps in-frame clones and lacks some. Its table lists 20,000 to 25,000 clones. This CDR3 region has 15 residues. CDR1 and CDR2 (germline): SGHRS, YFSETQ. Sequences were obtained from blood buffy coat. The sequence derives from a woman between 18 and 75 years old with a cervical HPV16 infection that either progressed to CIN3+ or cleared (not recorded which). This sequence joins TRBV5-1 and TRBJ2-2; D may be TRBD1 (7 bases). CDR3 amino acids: CASSWTGGGNEKLFF. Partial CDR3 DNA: TGCGCCAGCAGCTGGACAGGTGGGGGGAATGAAAAG.